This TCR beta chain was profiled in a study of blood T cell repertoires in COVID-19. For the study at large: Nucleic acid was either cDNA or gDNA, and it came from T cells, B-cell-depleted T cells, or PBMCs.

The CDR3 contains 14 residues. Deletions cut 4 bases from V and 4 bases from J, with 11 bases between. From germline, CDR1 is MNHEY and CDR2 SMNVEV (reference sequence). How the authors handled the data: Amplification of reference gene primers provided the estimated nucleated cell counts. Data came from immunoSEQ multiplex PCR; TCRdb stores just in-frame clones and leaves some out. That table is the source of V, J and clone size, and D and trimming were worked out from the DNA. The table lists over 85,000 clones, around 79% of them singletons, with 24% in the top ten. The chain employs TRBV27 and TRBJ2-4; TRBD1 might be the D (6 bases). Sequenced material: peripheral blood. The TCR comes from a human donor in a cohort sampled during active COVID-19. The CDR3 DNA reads TGTGCCAGCAGTTCGTTCACAGGGAAAAACATTCAGTACTTC. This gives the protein CASSSFTGKNIQYF.